The text below deals with one TCR beta chain. Its antigen is currently not known. Base qualities are missing; no much larger clone stands one base away. The collaborating institutions used their own protocols to collect whole blood in K2EDTA tubes. For TCRbeta analysis, collaborator samples were shipped as frozen whole blood, as isolated PBMCs, or as DNA extracted from either sample type. The sample comes from a study of blood T cell repertoires in COVID-19 (dated by TCRdb to 2018 to 2021). At the level of the whole study: Samples covering the acute and convalescent phases of COVID-19 were provided by collaborators in the United States, Italy and Spain. The material from the prospective study consisted of cDNA or gDNA derived from T cells, B-cell-depleted T cells, or PBMCs. The dataset comprised deeply sampled blood TCRbeta repertoires from subjects exposed to, actively infected with, or recovered from COVID-19. The repertoires were released in a freely available public database intended as a resource for research on the immune response to SARS-CoV-2. The samples were drawn from the first 160 participants of the ongoing ImmuneRACE study and from some 1,300 subjects provided by 6 global collaborators. The sample metadata nearly always contained a de-identified subject ID, COVID-19 status, age in years and sex. Where HLA class I and class II types were available, the types were taken from metadata supplied by the sample provider, not from assay-based typing.

TCRbeta CDR3 regions were amplified from genomic DNA by means of the immunoSEQ Assay, a bias-controlled multiplex PCR. Concerning the study's data processing: Within the assay, amplification of reference gene primers was used to estimate how many nucleated cells each sample contained. Sequence reads were collapsed and filtered to measure the absolute abundance of every unique TCRbeta CDR3 rearrangement. For each sample, productive Simpson clonality was calculated by taking the square root of Simpson's diversity index across productive rearrangements. Imported from immuneACCESS, the table was reduced by TCRdb to in-frame sequences with V and J called. These copies leave out some clones; in studies compared against another copy, an unresolved V gene accounts for under half, and the cause of the remainder is not known. D and trimming were read from the DNA, whereas the V and J calls and clone size are those reported in that table. This sample lists a few hundred thousand clones; over 75% were detected once. The ten largest clones capture around 12% of the sample.

The investigation overall reported the following: The quantity of clinical and demographic metadata differed by source and by participant and was supplied without curation.

Per the germline V gene, SGHDT is the CDR1 and YYEEEE is the CDR2. The CDR3 starts with the cysteine, ends with the phenylalanine, and has 15 residues. Only the CDR3 part of the read is kept: 45 bases, read in frame from the first base. V is cut back by 4 bases and J by 3 bases, with 6 bases in the junction unmatched. The rearranged segments are TRBV5-6 and TRBJ2-7; TRBD1 matches 11 bases in the middle. Specimen: peripheral blood. The receptor's source is a woman aged 55 to 70 with acute or convalescent COVID-19. CDR3 reads: CASSHRTGGYYEQYF. The DNA sequence follows: TGTGCCAGCAGCCACCGGACAGGGGGCTACTACGAGCAGTACTTC.